This T cell receptor (beta chain) was captured in a study of T cell changes during pregnancy in multiple sclerosis. Method: immunoSEQ multiplex PCR; TCRdb's copy keeps in-frame clones and lacks some. This sample has tens of thousands of clones; 80% to 95% occur once, and the top ten carry around 3.5%. The sequence was obtained from a female donor in good health, enrolled as a control in a pregnancy study. The sequencing used peripheral blood, collected after pregnancy.

CDR3: CASEAGTGNQPQHF. CDR3 nucleotide sequence: TGCGCCAGCGAAGCCGGGACAGGCAATCAGCCCCAGCATTTT. The gene calls are TRBV10-2 and TRBJ1-5, with 7 bases that match TRBD1. The CDR3 has 14 residues. The V gene's germline CDR1 is WSHSY and CDR2 SAAADI. V gave up 8 bases and J gave up 2 bases; unmatched junction bases: 6.